Below, 9 T cell receptor beta chains from the same sample are listed, as sequenced in a study of T cell responses to AZD1222 COVID-19 vaccine. Data came from immunoSEQ multiplex PCR; TCRdb stores just in-frame clones and leaves some out. Among around 71,000 clones, roughly four fifths were seen once, and the ten largest hold about 3.1%. The sequencing used peripheral blood, collected on day 0 of AZD1222 vaccination. These receptors were obtained from an adult in good health.

The V gene is TRBV27, the J gene TRBJ2-7; 11 nucleotides align to TRBD2. The CDR3 extends over 18 amino acids. With V trimmed by 1 base and J by 3 bases, 11 bases remained unmatched. Germline CDR1 is MNHEY and CDR2 is SMNVEV (reference sequence). The CDR3 is CASSLFPAGSGRVYEQYF. The DNA for the CDR3 is TGTGCCAGCAGTTTATTCCCCGCAGGTAGCGGGAGGGTCTACGAGCAGTACTTC.

This chain joins TRBV7-2 and TRBJ2-2; D gene ambiguous. The CDR3 totals 16 residues. V lost 6 bases and J 0 bases, leaving 14 bases between the germline ends. Germline CDR1 SGHTA, CDR2 FQGNSA. The CDR3 nucleotides read TGTGCCAGCAGTCTCCAGCCGGGTACGAACACCGGGGAGCTGTTTTTT. Protein sequence: CASSLQPGTNTGELFF.

The chain's CDR3 is CASSPVRGGKGHGYTF. The CDR3 DNA is TGTGCCAGTAGCCCCGTGAGGGGTGGGAAGGGGCATGGCTACACCTTC. The chain couples TRBV19 to TRBJ1-2; a weak D match, TRBD1 (5 bases). The CDR3 extends over 16 amino acids. Between the trimmed V and J ends, which lost 6 bases and 6 bases, there was a span of 23 bases. Germline loops: CDR1 LNHDA, CDR2 SQIVND (reference sequence).

Regarding this clone: A read error may produce the germline difference seen at one junction end. The chain couples TRBV7-7 to TRBJ2-5; TRBD2 aligns across 9 bases. CDR1 SSHAT and CDR2 FNYEAQ come from the germline V gene (reference sequence). This CDR3 is built from 15 residues. CDR3 region: CASSLREGAKETQYF. In DNA, the CDR3 is TGTGCTAGCAGCTTGCGGGAGGGGGCAAAAGAGACCCAGTACTTC.

This clone was detected once. The chain is built from TRBV6-5 and TRBJ1-1; D is unresolved. This CDR3 region has 13 residues. Deletions cut 1 base from V and 2 bases from J, with 5 bases between. Germline loops: CDR1 MNHEY, CDR2 SVGAGI. CDR3 in DNA: TGTGCCAGCAGTTACTACGGAAACACTGAAGCTTTCTTT. This encodes CASSYYGNTEAFF.

The rearrangement joins TRBV9 to TRBJ2-7; D is perhaps TRBD1 or TRBD2 (5 bases each). Looked up from germline, CDR1 is SGDLS and CDR2 is YYNGEE. V was trimmed by 1 base and J by 5 bases, leaving 19 bases between them. This CDR3 region has 16 residues. The CDR3 loop reads CASSVTLGMGDNEQYF. The CDR3 DNA sequence: TGTGCCAGCAGCGTAACCCTCGGTATGGGGGATAACGAGCAGTACTTC.

The chain carries TRBV6-5 and TRBJ2-6, with D tentatively TRBD1 (6 bases). V shed 6 bases and J shed 2 bases, with 11 bases lying between them. The CDR3 spans 15 residues. Germline V CDR1 and CDR2: MNHEY, SVGAGI. The chain's CDR3 is CASSWTEAGANVLTF. In nucleotides, the CDR3 is TGTGCCAGCAGCTGGACAGAGGCTGGGGCCAACGTCCTGACTTTC.

This sequence joins TRBV4-1 and TRBJ1-1; TRBD1 matches 7 bases. Germline CDR1 MGHRA, CDR2 YSYEKL. This CDR3 is built from 18 residues. The V gene end was trimmed by 0 bases and the J gene end by 1 base; junction bases not matched to a gene: 11. The CDR3 sequence is CASSQDHRGITENTEAFF. For the CDR3, the DNA is TGCGCCAGCAGCCAAGATCACAGGGGAATTACGGAGAACACTGAAGCTTTCTTT.

The genes are TRBV7-2 and TRBJ2-3; 12 nucleotides line up with TRBD2. Trimming at V came to 5 bases and at J to 3 bases, leaving 6 bases not matched to a gene. The CDR3 loop spans 16 amino acids. Per the germline V gene, CDR1 is SGHTA and CDR2 is FQGNSA. This CDR3 reads CASSPTGLAGTDTQYF. CDR3 sequence (DNA): TGTGCCAGCAGCCCCACCGGACTAGCGGGGACAGATACGCAGTATTTT.